The 12 T cell receptor beta chains below were found in one sample sequenced in a study of metastatic and nonmetastatic thyroid tumors. There were no patients who had received any treatment before thyroid surgery. TCRdb re-analyzed the PCR reads using MiXCR. This sample carries more than 10,000 clones, about a quarter of them seen once, and the ten largest clones take around 12%. Sequenced sample: adjacent normal tissue. The origin of the receptors is a female donor with papillary thyroid cancer or a benign thyroid nodule (not recorded which). Some clones in this sample may be carry-over from other donors' samples.

This clone was picked up a small number of times. The V and J genes are TRBV5-1 and TRBJ1-6; 7 nucleotides line up with TRBD1. The CDR3 loop spans 13 amino acids. Unmatched junction bases numbered 4, after V lost 0 bases and J lost 13 bases. The V gene's germline CDR1 is SGHRS and CDR2 YFSETQ. Here the CDR3 reads CASSLAKGAPLHF. For the CDR3, the DNA is TGCGCCAGCAGCTTGGCCAAGGGGGCCCCCCTCCACTTT.

Of note for this clone: The final CDR3 position lacks the conserved phenylalanine or tryptophan, pointing to a likely read error. This rearrangement joins TRBV11-1 to TRBJ2-3, with D unclear. The germline gives CDR1 SGHAT, CDR2 FQDESV (reference sequence). Trimming took off 4 bases at V and 4 bases at J, with 9 bases between the two ends. CDR3 size: 13 residues. CDR3 nucleotide sequence: TGTGCCAGCAGCTCCCAGCTTTCAGATACGCAGTATTAT. Amino acids: CASSSQLSDTQYY.

This chain uses TRBV29-1 with TRBJ1-2; 7 bases agree with TRBD1. In germline, CDR1 is SQVTM, CDR2 ANQGSEA. The CDR3 covers 16 residues. Germline trimming cut 1 base from V and 6 bases from J; bases unmatched to any gene: 14. CDR3 region: CSVEGEGATWANGYTF. The CDR3 region has the DNA TGCAGCGTTGAAGGAGAGGGGGCCACATGGGCTAATGGCTACACCTTC.

This chain connects TRBV5-1 to TRBJ1-5; D possibly corresponds to TRBD1 (6 bases). The CDR3 consists of 15 residues. Germline V lookup: CDR1 SGHRS, CDR2 YFSETQ. Trimming removed 0 bases at V and 10 bases at J, with 17 bases between. CDR3 region: CASSLGVQGEEPQHF. Here the CDR3 DNA reads TGCGCCAGCAGCTTGGGCGTACAGGGTGAAGAACCCCAGCATTTT.

The chain combines TRBV6-2 or TRBV6-3 with TRBJ2-3, with TRBD2 identical over 11 bases. J was trimmed by 2 bases and V by 4 bases; bases with no gene match: 5. CDR3 length: 16 residues. Germline CDR1 and CDR2: MNHEY and SVGEGT. Here the CDR3 reads CASSLTSGALTDTQYF. The CDR3 DNA sequence: TGTGCCAGCAGTTTGACTAGCGGGGCCCTCACAGATACGCAGTATTTT.

For this clone: A read error may produce the germline difference seen at one junction end. In DNA form, the CDR3 reads TGTGCCAGCAGCTGTACTAGCGGGCCAAACACCTGGGAGCTGTTTTTT. The encoded protein is CASSCTSGPNTWELFF. V usage is TRBV5-5 and J usage is TRBJ2-2, with TRBD2 matching 9 bases. CDR3 size: 16 residues. CDR1 SGHKS and CDR2 YYEKEE come from the germline V gene (reference sequence).

A remark on this clone: Since the CDR3 does not end with the conserved phenylalanine or tryptophan, this likely comes from a read error. The V gene is TRBV2, the J gene TRBJ1-6; no reliable D call. V was pared by 3 bases and J by 0 bases, with 9 bases between. The CDR3 has 16 residues. The V gene's germline CDR1 is SNHLY and CDR2 FYNNEI. The CDR3 loop is CASSDAGFSYNSPLHS. CDR3 DNA: TGTGCCAGCAGTGACGCGGGGTTCTCCTATAATTCACCCCTCCACTCT.

The chain carries TRBV7-3 and TRBJ1-1; possible D gene TRBD1, 6 bases. The germline CDR1 and CDR2 sequences are SGHTA and FQGTGA. This CDR3 region has 16 residues. The V end was cut by 5 bases, the J end by 5 bases, with 21 bases between. DNA of the CDR3: TGTGCCAGCAGCCCCTCGGGGGGCACCCAGGGGACTGAAGCTTTCTTT. It is translated as CASSPSGGTQGTEAFF. Together with reference TRBV7-3 and TRBJ1-1, the CDR3 gives the full variable domain: GAGVSQTPSNKVTEKGKYVELRCDPISGHTALYWYRQSLGQGPEFLIYFQGTGAADDSGLPNDRFFAVRPEGSVSTLKIQRTERGDSAVYLCASSPSGGTQGTEAFFGQGTRLTVV.

The chain couples TRBV20-1 to TRBJ1-5; 11 nucleotides align to TRBD1. Germline V CDR1 and CDR2: DFQATT, SNEGSKA (reference sequence). With V trimmed by 5 bases and J by 5 bases, 11 bases remained unmatched. The CDR3 extends over 16 amino acids. The CDR3 here is CSAPYRDRGFDQPQHF. In DNA, the CDR3 is TGCAGTGCTCCCTACCGGGACAGGGGGTTCGATCAGCCCCAGCATTTT.

Relative to its sample, this clone is medium-sized. This chain links TRBV20-1 with TRBJ2-1; D gene unclear. The length of the CDR3 is 13 residues. Germline V gene lookup returns CDR1 DFQATT and CDR2 SNEGSKA (reference sequence). Deletions cut 6 bases from V and 2 bases from J, with 11 bases between. In DNA, the CDR3 is TGCAGTGCCCCTCGAACCACCTACAATGAGCAGTTCTTC. Amino acids: CSAPRTTYNEQFF.

This clone came up a few times. The chain couples TRBV6-2 or TRBV6-3 to TRBJ1-6; a possible D gene is TRBD1 (5 bases). The V gene's germline CDR1 is MNHEY and CDR2 SVGEGT. CDR3 length: 17 amino acids. Trimming left V 6 bases short and J 10 bases short, with 25 bases between. The CDR3 coding sequence is TGTGCCAGCAGACACGGAGACCGGGGAAAGGGGATATCACCCCTCCACTTT. It is translated as CASRHGDRGKGISPLHF.

This clone was picked up a small number of times. The rearrangement uses TRBV27 and TRBJ2-1, with 8 bases fitting TRBD2. This CDR3 spans 16 amino acids. J was trimmed by 5 bases and V by 1 base; bases with no gene match: 7. Germline CDR1 and CDR2: MNHEY and SMNVEV (reference sequence). In DNA, the CDR3 is TGTGCCAGCAGTTTATGGATCGGGAGGGTTGACAATGAGCAGTTCTTC. This translates into CASSLWIGRVDNEQFF.